The 29 T cell receptor beta chains reported below all come from one sample, sequenced in a study of blood T cell repertoires in COVID-19. This table comes from immunoSEQ multiplex PCR, and its TCRdb copy is limited to in-frame clones, with some not included. In the table there are just over 350,000 clones, roughly 87% of which are singletons. The sample taken for sequencing was PBMCs or T cells enriched from blood (not recorded which). The receptors shown here come from a woman aged 30 to 39 who had recovered from COVID-19.

DNA of the CDR3: TGTGCCACCATTGGACAGGCGAATGAAAAACTGTTTTTT. Protein: CATIGQANEKLFF. V usage is TRBV6-5 and J usage is TRBJ1-4; TRBD1 matches at 7 bases. The CDR3 consists of 13 residues. The germline V gene encodes CDR1 MNHEY and CDR2 SVGAGI. V trimming: 10 bases; J trimming: 5 bases; junction bases outside the gene matches: 7.

V usage is TRBV9 and J usage is TRBJ1-1; the D gene is possibly TRBD1 (5 bases). Per the germline V gene, CDR1 is SGDLS and CDR2 is YYNGEE. The CDR3 consists of 15 residues. Trimming removed 0 bases from V and 5 bases from J, with 14 bases in between. CDR3 protein: CASSVAGGRGTEAFF. The CDR3 DNA follows: TGTGCCAGCAGCGTAGCCGGGGGGAGAGGGACTGAAGCTTTCTTT.

The V gene is TRBV14, the J gene TRBJ1-2, with D unclear. In germline, CDR1 is SGHDN, CDR2 FVKESK. V lost 0 bases to trimming and J lost 8 bases, with 16 bases between them. The CDR3 extends over 15 amino acids. CDR3 sequence (DNA): TGTGCCAGCAGCCAAGAAACAGCTAGCCTAGGAGGCTACACCTTC. It codes for CASSQETASLGGYTF.

The chain joins TRBV6-5 to TRBJ1-2, with TRBD1 identical over 7 bases. The length of the CDR3 is 13 residues. From germline, CDR1 is MNHEY and CDR2 SVGAGI. Losses at the gene ends were 5 bases for V and 4 bases for J; bases not matched to a gene: 4. This CDR3 is CASSTGVGYGYTF. The CDR3 DNA reads as TGTGCCAGCAGTACAGGGGTTGGCTATGGCTACACCTTC.

The gene calls are TRBV3-1 (or the pseudogene TRBV3-2) and TRBJ2-3; TRBD2 agrees at 7 bases. The CDR3 loop spans 17 amino acids. After removal of 0 bases from V and 6 bases from J, the junction contained 12 bases not matched to a gene. The germline CDR1 and CDR2 sequences are LGHDT and YNNKEL (reference sequence). The CDR3, as DNA: TGTGCCAGCAGCCAAGATCTGGGCGGGGGACCACTGGATACGCAGTATTTT. Translating gives CASSQDLGGGPLDTQYF.

The chain recombines TRBV9 with TRBJ2-5; tentative D call: TRBD2 (7 bases). The CDR3 contains 18 residues. The V end was cut by 2 bases, the J end by 2 bases, with 22 bases between. CDR1 and CDR2 (germline): SGDLS, YYNGEE. Here the CDR3 reads CASSVTGGRQAPQETQYF. The CDR3 bases are TGTGCCAGCAGCGTGACCGGGGGGCGGCAGGCCCCACAAGAGACCCAGTACTTC.

The chain recombines TRBV3-1 (or the pseudogene TRBV3-2) with TRBJ1-5; no definite D call. V was cut by 1 base and J by 0 bases, with 4 bases left in between. Germline V gene lookup returns CDR1 LGHDT and CDR2 YNNKEL (reference sequence). The CDR3 runs 14 residues. CDR3 amino acids: CASSQGNSNQPQHF. CDR3 DNA sequence: TGTGCCAGCAGCCAAGGTAATAGCAATCAGCCCCAGCATTTT.

V usage is TRBV5-1 and J usage is TRBJ1-1; the D is unclear. The V gene lost 5 bases and the J gene lost 2 bases, with 7 bases spanning the gap. The CDR3 has 12 residues. CDR1 and CDR2 from the germline V gene are SGHRS and YFSETQ. In nucleotides, the CDR3 is TGCGCCAGCAGTACAGATAACACTGAAGCTTTCTTT. This translates into CASSTDNTEAFF.

The chain joins TRBV2 to TRBJ2-7; 8 bases map to TRBD2. V gave up 9 bases and J gave up 1 base; unmatched junction bases: 5. The CDR3 runs 13 residues. Germline CDR1 is SNHLY and CDR2 is FYNNEI. The CDR3 loop reads CARSLAGSYEQYF. CDR3 DNA sequence: TGTGCCAGGTCCTTAGCGGGGTCCTACGAGCAGTACTTC.

A few counts support this clone. This CDR3 is CASSGTSGGRAAYEQYF. The CDR3 coding sequence is TGTGCCAGCAGCGGGACATCCGGCGGGAGGGCCGCCTACGAGCAGTACTTC. This chain links TRBV7-2 with TRBJ2-7; 9 bases are a match to TRBD2. Germline trimming cut 5 bases from V and 2 bases from J; bases unmatched to any gene: 13. The CDR3 is 17 amino acids. Germline CDR1 is SGHTA and CDR2 is FQGNSA.

This chain uses TRBV2 with TRBJ1-1; 7 bases map to TRBD1. V shed 4 bases and J 5 bases; nucleotides not matched to a gene: 13. Per germline, CDR1 SNHLY and CDR2 FYNNEI. There are 16 residues in the CDR3. The CDR3 reads CASSVAPRTGGTEAFF. In DNA form, the CDR3 reads TGTGCCAGCAGTGTGGCCCCCAGGACAGGAGGGACTGAAGCTTTCTTT.

V and J are TRBV11-3 and TRBJ2-7, with 8 bases matching TRBD1. This CDR3 has 15 residues. Germline lookup yields CDR1 SGHNT and CDR2 YENEEA. Trimming removed 5 bases from V and 2 bases from J; junction bases left unmatched: 8. For the CDR3, the DNA is TGTGCCAGCAGCGCGGGACAGGTACCGGCCTACGAGCAGTACTTC. It translates to CASSAGQVPAYEQYF.

J is TRBJ1-2 and V is TRBV29-1; tentative D call: TRBD1 (5 bases). CDR1 and CDR2 from the germline V gene are SQVTM and ANQGSEA. V dropped 4 bases and J dropped 4 bases, with 7 bases sitting between them. The CDR3 contains 11 residues. CDR3 sequence (DNA): TGCAGCGTTGGGGGGGTCTATGGCTACACCTTC. Protein sequence: CSVGGVYGYTF.

The chain's CDR3 is CASSGGQTNYGYTF. The CDR3 nucleotides read TGCGCCAGCAGCGGGGGACAGACTAACTATGGCTACACCTTC. This sequence joins TRBV5-1 and TRBJ1-2; 7 nucleotides align to TRBD1. The CDR3 covers 14 residues. The germline V gene encodes CDR1 SGHRS and CDR2 YFSETQ. J was trimmed by 0 bases and V by 4 bases; bases with no gene match: 3.

This clone was picked up one time. This chain connects TRBV2 to TRBJ2-2, with D possibly matching TRBD2 (6 bases). There are 10 residues in the CDR3. Germline CDR1 SNHLY, CDR2 FYNNEI. The CDR3 DNA sequence: TGTGCGGGGGGCACCGGGGAGCTGTTTTTT. Translating gives CAGGTGELFF. Full variable domain (rest looked up from reference TRBV2 and TRBJ2-2): EPEVTQTPSHQVTQMGQEVILRCVPISNHLYFYWYRQILGQKVEFLVSFYNNEISEKSEIFDDQFSVERPDGSNFTLKIRSTKLEDSAMYFCAGGTGELFFGEGSRLTVL.

This chain connects TRBV11-2 to TRBJ2-1; 7 nucleotides line up with TRBD1. The CDR3 length is 15 residues. Looked up from germline, CDR1 is SGHAT and CDR2 is FQNNGV. The ends lost 3 bases at V and 7 bases at J; junction bases unmatched: 9. CDR3 sequence (DNA): TGTGCCAGCAGCTTTCAACAGGGGCCCGTTAATGAGCAGTTCTTC. Translating it yields CASSFQQGPVNEQFF. The full variable domain, in which reference TRBV11-2 and TRBJ2-1 provide the parts outside the CDR3, is EAGVAQSPRYKIIEKRQSVAFWCNPISGHATLYWYQQILGQGPKLLIQFQNNGVVDDSQLPKDRFSAERLKGVDSTLKIQPAKLEDSAVYLCASSFQQGPVNEQFFGPGTRLTVL.

J is TRBJ1-2 and V is TRBV5-4; possible D gene TRBD1, 5 bases. V lost 7 bases and J 9 bases, leaving 25 bases between the germline ends. CDR3 length: 15 amino acids. Germline CDR1 SGHNT, CDR2 YYREEE (reference sequence). CDR3 amino acids: CASGVGDSEVVSYTF. CDR3 nucleotides: TGTGCCAGCGGAGTGGGTGACAGCGAAGTCGTGAGCTACACCTTC. Looking up the rest from reference TRBV5-4 and TRBJ1-2 gives the full variable domain: ETGVTQSPTHLIKTRGQQVTLRCSSQSGHNTVSWYQQALGQGPQFIFQYYREEENGRGNFPPRFSGLQFPNYSSELNVNALELDDSALYLCASGVGDSEVVSYTFGSGTRLTVV.

A remark on this clone: At one end, the junction sequence differs from germline, possibly due to a read error. This chain joins TRBV7-7 and TRBJ2-6; D is ambiguous. Per the germline V gene, CDR1 is SSHAT and CDR2 is FNYEAQ (reference sequence). The CDR3 extends over 15 amino acids. The CDR3 loop is CASSPLGSGANVLTF. The CDR3 nucleotides are TGTGCTAGCAGCCCCCTCGGCTCTGGGGCCAACGTCCTGACTTTC.

The V call is TRBV7-8, the J call TRBJ2-7, with 7 bases matching TRBD1. This CDR3 contains 14 residues. J was trimmed by 1 base and V by 5 bases; bases with no gene match: 5. Per the germline V gene, CDR1 is SGHVS and CDR2 is FQNEAQ. Here the CDR3 reads CASSVGTESYEQYF. Written as DNA, the CDR3 is TGTGCCAGCAGCGTCGGGACAGAGTCCTACGAGCAGTACTTC.

The chain recombines TRBV5-1 with TRBJ2-3, with D maybe TRBD1 (5 bases). V was cut by 1 base and J by 1 base, with 10 bases left in between. CDR1 is SGHRS, CDR2 YFSETQ, per germline. This CDR3 region has 15 residues. In DNA form, the CDR3 reads TGCGCCAGCAGCTTGCCTGGGGCGGGCACAGATACGCAGTATTTT. Amino acids: CASSLPGAGTDTQYF.

This clone was observed a few times. The rearrangement links TRBV6-1 to TRBJ1-2; tentatively, D is TRBD1 (6 bases). Trimming stripped 10 bases from V and 3 bases from J, with 12 bases between. This CDR3 is 12 amino acids long. Germline values: CDR1 MNHNS, CDR2 SASEGT. This chain's CDR3 is CATMTGDYGYTF. In DNA form, the CDR3 reads TGTGCCACCATGACAGGCGACTATGGCTACACCTTC.

The table lists this clone with a count of one. The chain joins TRBV28 to TRBJ2-7; 9 bases are a match to TRBD2. Germline CDR1 is MDHEN and CDR2 is SYDVKM. J was trimmed by 2 bases and V by 6 bases; bases with no gene match: 11. CDR3 length: 16 amino acids. The CDR3 region is CASSSPVASGTYEQYF. CDR3 nucleotides: TGTGCCAGCAGCTCCCCCGTGGCTAGCGGGACCTACGAGCAGTACTTC. Complete variable domain (other parts from reference TRBV28 and TRBJ2-7): DVKVTQSSRYLVKRTGEKVFLECVQDMDHENMFWYRQDPGLGLRLIYFSYDVKMKEKGDIPEGYSVSREKKERFSLILESASTNQTSMYLCASSSPVASGTYEQYFGPGTRLTVT.

The gene calls are TRBV19 and TRBJ2-1, with no clear D. Germline V gene data show CDR1 as LNHDA and CDR2 as SQIVND (reference sequence). With 3 bases removed from V and 8 bases from J, the gap between germline ends came to 11 bases. This CDR3 spans 13 amino acids. Here the CDR3 DNA reads TGTGCCAGTAGTATCCTAGTTTCCGATGAGCAGTTCTTC. It is translated as CASSILVSDEQFF.

CDR3 in amino acids: CASTPGQGVYGYTF. For the CDR3, the DNA is TGTGCCAGCACGCCGGGACAGGGGGTCTATGGCTACACCTTC. The V and J genes are TRBV7-8 and TRBJ1-2; TRBD1 agrees at 11 bases. V lost 7 bases and J lost 4; bases outside the gene matches: 5. Looked up from germline, CDR1 is SGHVS and CDR2 is FQNEAQ. The CDR3 runs to 14 residues.

The V gene is TRBV5-1, the J gene TRBJ2-3, with 11 bases identical to TRBD2. The ends lost 4 bases at V and 0 bases at J; junction bases unmatched: 4. The CDR3 length is 16 residues. CDR1 and CDR2 from the germline V gene are SGHRS and YFSETQ. The CDR3 region has the DNA TGCGCCAGCAGCACCCGACTAGCGGGGAGCACAGATACGCAGTATTTT. It is translated as CASSTRLAGSTDTQYF. The variable domain in full, with the rest retrieved from reference TRBV5-1 and TRBJ2-3, is KAGVTQTPRYLIKTRGQQVTLSCSPISGHRSVSWYQQTPGQGLQFLFEYFSETQRNKGNFPGRFSGRQFSNSRSEMNVSTLELGDSALYLCASSTRLAGSTDTQYFGPGTRLTVL.

This clone appeared a single time. The gene calls are TRBV11-1 and TRBJ2-2, with 7 bases aligning to TRBD1. The CDR3 is 15 amino acids. With 4 bases clipped from V and 2 bases from J, the junction kept 4 bases outside the gene matches. Germline loops: CDR1 SGHAT, CDR2 FQDESV (reference sequence). CDR3 nucleotide sequence: TGTGCCAGCAGCTCTCGACAGGGTAACACCGGGGAGCTGTTTTTT. Translating gives CASSSRQGNTGELFF.

This chain connects TRBV28 to TRBJ2-3; D remains ambiguous. This CDR3 region has 13 residues. Looked up from germline, CDR1 is MDHEN and CDR2 is SYDVKM. Trimming stripped 4 bases from V and 10 bases from J, with 15 bases between. The DNA for the CDR3 is TGTGCCAGCAGTTCCTCGACTCGAAACGCGCAGTATTTT. This gives the protein CASSSSTRNAQYF.

The rearrangement joins TRBV9 to TRBJ2-2; maybe TRBD2 (5 bases). Looked up from germline, CDR1 is SGDLS and CDR2 is YYNGEE. The V end was cut by 0 bases, the J end by 7 bases, with 16 bases between. The CDR3 loop spans 16 amino acids. Here the CDR3 reads CASSVGGQLGIGELFF. Written as DNA, the CDR3 is TGTGCCAGCAGCGTAGGCGGGCAATTGGGGATCGGGGAGCTGTTTTTT.

This clone occurred a few times. The chain combines TRBV29-1 with TRBJ1-2, with 7 bases identical to TRBD1. V was clipped by 4 bases and J by 6 bases; unmatched bases: 8. This CDR3 is built from 13 residues. Germline loops: CDR1 SQVTM, CDR2 ANQGSEA. The CDR3 DNA follows: TGCAGCGTTGCAGGACGAACAGGGGATGGCTACACCTTC. Amino acid sequence: CSVAGRTGDGYTF.